Here is one TCR beta chain with its context. Its target is unknown. This specimen comes from a study of vaccination and CD4 T cells after COVID-19. Study background: The convalescents, six males and four females, included two who were Hispanic.

Documented treatment: roughly ten-day PBMC culture with coronavirus spike peptide pools or control peptides (ViraFEST assay). Peptide pool stimulation in ViraFEST expanded antigen-specific T cells, whose TCRs were then sequenced. Wells contained under 2.5 million PBMCs each, and these were cultured with about 9.9 IU/ml IL-2 and roughly 9.6 ug/ml peptide pools. The Oncomine TCR Beta short-read assay sequenced DNA from cultured CD4+ T cells. MiXCR was run by TCRdb on the PCR reads, yielding one entry per CDR3 protein. This table has just over 14,000 distinct CDR3 sequences, 50% to 55% appearing once. The CDR3 loop spans 15 amino acids. The germline CDR1 and CDR2 sequences are SNHLY and FYNNEI. V trimming: 10 bases; J trimming: 0 bases; junction bases outside the gene matches: 8.

The source of this sequence is a human donor who had recovered from COVID-19. This chain uses TRBV2 with TRBJ2-3, with TRBD2 matching 9 bases. The sequencing sample was made of CD4+ T cells from blood, cultured in vitro. The CDR3 sequence is CATSPLAGSTDTQYF. CDR3 DNA sequence: TGTGCCACCTCCCCCCTAGCGGGAAGCACAGATACGCAGTATTTT.